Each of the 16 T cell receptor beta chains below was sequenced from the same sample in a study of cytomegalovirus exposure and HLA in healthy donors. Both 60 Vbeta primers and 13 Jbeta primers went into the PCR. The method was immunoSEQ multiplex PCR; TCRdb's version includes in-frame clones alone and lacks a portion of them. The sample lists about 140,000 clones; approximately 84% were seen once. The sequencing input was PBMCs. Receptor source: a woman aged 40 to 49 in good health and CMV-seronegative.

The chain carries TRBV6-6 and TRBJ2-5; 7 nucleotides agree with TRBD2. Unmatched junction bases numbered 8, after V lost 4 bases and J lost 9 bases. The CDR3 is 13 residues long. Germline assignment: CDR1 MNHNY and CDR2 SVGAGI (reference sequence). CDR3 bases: TGTGCCAGCAGTTCGGCGGGGGTGGGGGCCCAGTACTTC. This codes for CASSSAGVGAQYF.

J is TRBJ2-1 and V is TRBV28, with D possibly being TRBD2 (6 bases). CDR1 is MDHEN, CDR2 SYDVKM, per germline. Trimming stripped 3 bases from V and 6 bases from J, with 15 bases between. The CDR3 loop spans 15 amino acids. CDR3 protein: CASSLLTSRVNEQFF. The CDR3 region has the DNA TGTGCCAGCAGTTTGCTGACTAGTAGGGTCAATGAGCAGTTCTTC.

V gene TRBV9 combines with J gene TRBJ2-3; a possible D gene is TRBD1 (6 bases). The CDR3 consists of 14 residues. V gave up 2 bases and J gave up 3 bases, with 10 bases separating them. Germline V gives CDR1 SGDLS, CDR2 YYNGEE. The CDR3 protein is CASSVTGFTDTQYF. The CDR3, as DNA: TGTGCCAGCAGCGTGACAGGTTTTACAGATACGCAGTATTTT. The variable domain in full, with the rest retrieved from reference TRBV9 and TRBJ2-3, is DSGVTQTPKHLITATGQRVTLRCSPRSGDLSVYWYQQSLDQGLQFLIQYYNGEERAKGNILERFSAQQFPDLHSELNLSSLELGDSALYFCASSVTGFTDTQYFGPGTRLTVL.

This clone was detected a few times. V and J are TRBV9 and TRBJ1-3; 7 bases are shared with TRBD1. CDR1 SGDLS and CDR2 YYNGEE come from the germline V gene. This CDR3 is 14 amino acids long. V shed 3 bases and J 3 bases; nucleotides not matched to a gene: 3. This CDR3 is CASSGHRGGNTIYF. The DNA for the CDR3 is TGTGCCAGCAGCGGGCACAGGGGTGGAAACACCATATATTTT. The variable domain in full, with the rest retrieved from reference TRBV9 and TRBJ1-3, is DSGVTQTPKHLITATGQRVTLRCSPRSGDLSVYWYQQSLDQGLQFLIQYYNGEERAKGNILERFSAQQFPDLHSELNLSSLELGDSALYFCASSGHRGGNTIYFGEGSWLTVV.

The CDR3 reads CATLTANTEAFF. CDR3 bases: TGTGCCACACTCACTGCGAACACTGAAGCTTTCTTT. V usage is TRBV19 and J usage is TRBJ1-1; unclear D gene. The CDR3 runs 12 residues. Trimming took 10 bases from V and 1 from J, leaving 10 bases between them. Germline V gene sequence: CDR1 LNHDA, CDR2 SQIVND (reference sequence).

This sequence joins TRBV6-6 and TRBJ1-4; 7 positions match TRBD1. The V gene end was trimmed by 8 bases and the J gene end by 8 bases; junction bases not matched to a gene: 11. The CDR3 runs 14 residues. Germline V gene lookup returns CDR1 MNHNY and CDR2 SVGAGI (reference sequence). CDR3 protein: CASDRQGGREKLFF. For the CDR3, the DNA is TGTGCCAGCGACAGACAGGGAGGAAGAGAAAAACTGTTTTTT.

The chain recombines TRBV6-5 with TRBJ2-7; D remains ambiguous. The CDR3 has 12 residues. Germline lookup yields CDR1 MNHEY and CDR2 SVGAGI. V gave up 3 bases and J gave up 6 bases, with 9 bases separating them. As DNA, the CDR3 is TGTGCCAGCAGTTATGTCACGGGCGAGCAGTACTTC. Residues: CASSYVTGEQYF.

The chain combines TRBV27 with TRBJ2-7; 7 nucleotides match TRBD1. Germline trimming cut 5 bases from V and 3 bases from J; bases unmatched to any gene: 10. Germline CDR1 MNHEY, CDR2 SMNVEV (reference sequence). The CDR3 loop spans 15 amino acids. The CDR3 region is CASSLRPRGFYEQYF. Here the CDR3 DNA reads TGTGCCAGCAGTCTCCGCCCCAGGGGGTTCTACGAGCAGTACTTC.

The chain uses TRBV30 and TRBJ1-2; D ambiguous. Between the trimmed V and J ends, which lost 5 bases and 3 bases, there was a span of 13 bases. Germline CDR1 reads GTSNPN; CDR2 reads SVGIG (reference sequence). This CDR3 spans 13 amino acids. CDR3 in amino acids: CAWLHGSYYGYTF. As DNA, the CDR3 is TGTGCCTGGCTCCACGGGTCCTACTATGGCTACACCTTC.

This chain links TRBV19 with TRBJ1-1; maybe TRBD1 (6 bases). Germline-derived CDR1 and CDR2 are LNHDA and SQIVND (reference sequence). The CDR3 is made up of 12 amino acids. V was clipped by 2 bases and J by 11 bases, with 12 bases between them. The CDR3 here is CASSIRRTEAFF. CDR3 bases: TGTGCCAGTAGTATACGTCGGACAGAGGCTTTCTTT.

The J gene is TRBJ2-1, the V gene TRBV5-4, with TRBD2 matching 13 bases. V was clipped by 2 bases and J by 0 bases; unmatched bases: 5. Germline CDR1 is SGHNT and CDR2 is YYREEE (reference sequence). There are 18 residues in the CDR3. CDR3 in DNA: TGTGCCAGCAGCTTCGGACTAGCGGGAGCGTCCTCCTACAATGAGCAGTTCTTC. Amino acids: CASSFGLAGASSYNEQFF.

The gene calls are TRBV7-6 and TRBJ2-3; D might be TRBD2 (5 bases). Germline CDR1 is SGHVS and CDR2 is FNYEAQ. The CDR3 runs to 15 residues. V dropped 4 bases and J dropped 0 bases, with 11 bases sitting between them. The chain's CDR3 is CASSSAGASTDTQYF. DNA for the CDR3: TGTGCCAGCAGCTCGGCGGGTGCTAGCACAGATACGCAGTATTTT.

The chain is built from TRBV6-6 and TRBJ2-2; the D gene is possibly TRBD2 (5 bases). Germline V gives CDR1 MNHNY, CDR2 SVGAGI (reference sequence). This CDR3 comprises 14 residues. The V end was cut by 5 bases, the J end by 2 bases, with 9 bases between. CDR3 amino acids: CASSDYLNTGELFF. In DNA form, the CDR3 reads TGTGCCAGCAGTGACTATCTTAACACCGGGGAGCTGTTTTTT.

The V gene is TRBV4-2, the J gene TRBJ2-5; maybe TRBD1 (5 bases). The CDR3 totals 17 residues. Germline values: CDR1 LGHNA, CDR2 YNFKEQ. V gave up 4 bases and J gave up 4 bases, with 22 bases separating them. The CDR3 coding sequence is TGTGCCAGCAGCCTAGGGGATGGGGCGAGGATTGGAGAGACCCAGTACTTC. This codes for CASSLGDGARIGETQYF.

The CDR3 DNA sequence: TGTGCCAGCCTAACCTACAGCACAGATACGCAGTATTTT. Translating gives CASLTYSTDTQYF. This rearrangement joins TRBV28 to TRBJ2-3, with D uncertain. Germline values: CDR1 MDHEN, CDR2 SYDVKM. The V end lost 8 bases, the J end lost 0 bases, and 9 bases lay between the germline ends. This CDR3 region has 13 residues.

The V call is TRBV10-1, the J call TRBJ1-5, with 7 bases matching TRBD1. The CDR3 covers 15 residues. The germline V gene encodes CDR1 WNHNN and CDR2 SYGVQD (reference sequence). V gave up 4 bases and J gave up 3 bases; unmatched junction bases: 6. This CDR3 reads CASSVHDRVNQPQHF. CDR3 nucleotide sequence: TGCGCCAGCAGTGTCCATGACAGGGTCAATCAGCCCCAGCATTTT.